The clone carrying this T cell receptor beta chain was counted once. Per the authors' pipeline: Amplification of reference gene primers provided the estimated nucleated cell counts. Libraries were prepared by immunoSEQ multiplex PCR; TCRdb keeps only in-frame clonotypes and omits some of them. D and trimming come from the DNA, and the V and J calls and clone size come from that table. This sample has roughly 140,000 clones, with 75% to 85% found just once. This sample is part of a study of blood T cell repertoires in COVID-19. Study information: Specimens from acute and convalescent COVID-19 originated in the United States, Italy and Spain. T cells, B-cell-depleted T cells, or PBMCs provided the cDNA or gDNA that served as material.

This clonotype originated in a woman aged 80 or over with acute or convalescent COVID-19. The sequenced material came from peripheral blood.

Here the CDR3 DNA reads TGTGCCACCGAGGGCGCAGGAGACTATAATTCACCCCTCCACTTT. Amino acid sequence: CATEGAGDYNSPLHF. The gene calls are TRBV6-5 and TRBJ1-6; D is uncertain. V dropped 10 bases and J dropped 3 bases, with 16 bases sitting between them. CDR3 length: 15 residues. Looked up from germline, CDR1 is MNHEY and CDR2 is SVGAGI.